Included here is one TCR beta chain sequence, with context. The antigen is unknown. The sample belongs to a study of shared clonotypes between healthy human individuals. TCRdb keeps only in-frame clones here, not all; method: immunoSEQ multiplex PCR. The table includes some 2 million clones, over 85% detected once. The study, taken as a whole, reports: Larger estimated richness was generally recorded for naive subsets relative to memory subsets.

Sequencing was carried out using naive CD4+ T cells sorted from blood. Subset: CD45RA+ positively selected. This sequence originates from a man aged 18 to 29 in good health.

CDR3 DNA: TGTGCCACCAGCAACGACAGATATAGCAATCAGCCCCAGCATTTT. Amino acid sequence: CATSNDRYSNQPQHF. The chain carries TRBV15 and TRBJ1-5, with D possibly matching TRBD1 (5 bases). CDR1 is LNHNV, CDR2 YYDKDF, per germline (reference sequence). Trimming removed 4 bases at V and 0 bases at J, with 10 bases between. The CDR3 covers 15 residues.